These T cell receptor beta chains were read from a single sample in a study of OX40 agonist ivuxolimab in advanced cancers. Only in-frame clones appear in the TCRdb table, and some are missing; sequencing was by immunoSEQ multiplex PCR. There are 17,000 or so clones in the sample; less than 75% occur only once, and roughly a quarter lies in the top ten. The specimen comprised CD4+ or CD8+ T cells sorted from blood, sampled in a trial of the OX40 agonist ivuxolimab. The source is an adult with an advanced solid tumor such as melanoma, head and neck, liver or kidney cancer. Both conserved end residues are part of each CDR3. Fields, in order: D gene, J gene, clone size, V gene, CDR3 protein, CDR3 DNA. The D gene is left open where the match is weak. Clone size, where shown, is once, few, many, or a class for clones that have expanded.

NA TRBJ1-4 NA TRBV7-9 CASSRPGTTNEKLFF TGTGCCAGCAGCAGGCCGGGTACAACTAATGAAAAACTGTTTTTT
NA TRBJ2-3 NA TRBV27 CASSFGVSTDTQYF TGTGCCAGCAGTTTCGGAGTTAGCACAGATACGCAGTATTTT
NA TRBJ1-1 NA TRBV14 CASSQGRDVSLMNTEAFF TGTGCCAGCAGCCAAGGTAGGGACGTCAGCTTAATGAACACCGAAGCTTTCTTT
NA TRBJ1-1 NA TRBV6-1 CASSEVGGWDTEAFF TGTGCCAGCAGTGAAGTGGGGGGCTGGGACACTGAAGCTTTCTTT
TRBD2 TRBJ2-7 NA TRBV6-5 CASGPSGETYEQYF TGTGCCAGCGGCCCTAGCGGGGAAACCTACGAGCAGTACTTC
NA TRBJ2-7 medium-sized TRBV27 CASSWGVRLEQYF TGTGCCAGCAGTTGGGGGGTTCGGCTCGAGCAGTACTTC
NA TRBJ2-7 NA TRBV7-9 CASSLSPYEQYF TGTGCCAGCAGCTTATCTCCCTACGAGCAGTACTTC
NA TRBJ1-3 NA TRBV27 CASSPQDGPSSGNTIYF TGTGCCAGCAGTCCCCAGGACGGACCGAGCTCTGGAAACACCATATATTTT
NA TRBJ2-6 NA TRBV7-6 CASIKGRASSGANVLTF TGTGCCAGCATCAAAGGGCGGGCCTCATCTGGGGCCAACGTCCTGACTTTC
NA TRBJ2-7 few TRBV6-5 CASSYGAGYEQYF TGTGCCAGCAGTTACGGGGCGGGATACGAGCAGTACTTC
NA TRBJ1-1 few TRBV27 CASGLDKNTEAFF TGTGCCAGCGGTCTTGACAAGAACACTGAAGCTTTCTTT
NA TRBJ1-5 NA TRBV6-5 CASSYYGAGQPQHF TGTGCCAGCAGTTACTACGGGGCAGGTCAGCCCCAGCATTTT
TRBD1 TRBJ2-1 NA TRBV14 CASSQDWTGGLDEQFF TGTGCCAGCAGCCAAGATTGGACAGGGGGCCTGGATGAGCAGTTCTTC
NA TRBJ1-5 NA TRBV19 CASWVTGSNQPQHF TGTGCCAGTTGGGTCACAGGGAGCAATCAGCCCCAGCATTTT
NA TRBJ2-7 NA TRBV6-1 CASSEWAWYEQYF TGTGCCAGCAGTGAATGGGCCTGGTACGAGCAGTACTTC
TRBD1 TRBJ2-7 NA TRBV5-5 CASSYRDSAYEQYF TGTGCCAGCAGCTACCGGGACAGCGCCTACGAGCAGTACTTC
NA TRBJ2-2 NA TRBV7-9 CASSFRLGELFF TGTGCCAGCAGCTTCCGACTGGGGGAGCTGTTTTTT
NA TRBJ1-4 NA TRBV9 CASSEGRWPNEKLFF TGTGCCAGCAGCGAAGGCCGGTGGCCTAATGAAAAACTGTTTTTT
NA TRBJ2-5 NA TRBV27 CASSLRQGGETQYF TGTGCCAGCAGTTTACGGCAGGGCGGCGAGACCCAGTACTTC
NA TRBJ1-3 NA TRBV7-6 CASSLATWGIRNTTYF TGTGCCAGCAGCTTAGCGACATGGGGTATAAGAAACACCACATATTTT
NA TRBJ1-1 NA TRBV6-5 CASSTEVFSEAFF TGTGCCAGCAGCACCGAGGTTTTCTCTGAAGCTTTCTTT
TRBD1 TRBJ1-5 NA TRBV2 CASSGTGRDRNQPQHF TGTGCCAGCAGTGGGACAGGGAGGGATAGGAATCAGCCCCAGCATTTT
TRBD1 TRBJ2-2 few TRBV7-7 CASSPTGTGTGELFF TGTGCCAGCAGCCCTACCGGGACAGGGACCGGGGAGCTGTTTTTT
NA TRBJ1-2 NA TRBV7-9 CASSLGPPRGWYGYTF TGTGCCAGCAGCTTAGGACCCCCCAGGGGATGGTATGGCTACACCTTC
TRBD2 TRBJ2-1 NA TRBV28 CASSVRTSGSADEQFF TGTGCCAGCAGCGTAAGAACTAGCGGGAGTGCCGATGAGCAGTTCTTC